The rows below give T cell receptor beta chains drawn from one sample of a study of blood T cells in healthy people across ages. TCRdb independently ran MiXCR on the 5' RACE reads; one entry per CDR3 protein. The data hold roughly 700,000 distinct CDR3 sequences, with 49% observed a single time. The source material was blood. The receptors stem from a woman in her fifties or sixties in good health. Each CDR3 is given with its conserved first and last residue. The order of the fields is V gene, clone size, J gene, D gene, CDR3 DNA, CDR3 protein. A D gene is named only where the DNA matches it firmly. Clone sizes are given selectively: once, few, many, or a class where the clone is expanded.

>TRBV6-2/TRBV6-3|-|TRBJ1-2|-
TGTGCCAGCGCCTACAGGGTCAACTATGGCTACACCTTC
CASAYRVNYGYTF
>TRBV5-5|once|TRBJ2-5|-
TGTGCCAGCAGCTTGGACAGAAAAGAGACCCAGTACTTC
CASSLDRKETQYF
>TRBV4-3|few|TRBJ1-4|-
TGCGCCAGCAGCCAAGCAGAGGCAACTAATGAAAAACTGTTTTTT
CASSQAEATNEKLFF
>TRBV4-3|few|TRBJ2-3|-
TGCGCCAGCAGCCCCCGAGGCAGGGGTATAGATACGCAGTATTTT
CASSPRGRGIDTQYF
>TRBV28|-|TRBJ1-1|-
TGTGCCAGCCCTGGGGGGGAGGGCACTGAAGCTTTCTTT
CASPGGEGTEAFF
>TRBV5-5|many|TRBJ2-5|-
TGTGCCAGCATCCTGACGGGGTTAGGAGAGACCCAGTACTTC
CASILTGLGETQYF
>TRBV5-1|-|TRBJ2-1|TRBD2
TGCGCCAGCAGCTTGGGGGTAGCGGGAAAGTCGCAGTTCTTC
CASSLGVAGKSQFF
>TRBV12-3/TRBV12-4|-|TRBJ2-2|-
TGTGCCAGCAGTCCAGGGACGGGAGTGGCCACCGGGGAGCTGTTTTTT
CASSPGTGVATGELFF
>TRBV10-3|-|TRBJ2-1|-
TGTGCCACACAGGGTGTCTACAATGAGCAGTTCTTC
CATQGVYNEQFF
>TRBV3-1|-|TRBJ2-2|TRBD2
TGTGCCAGCAGGTCTCCTAGCGGGAGCAACACCGGGGAGCTGTTTTTT
CASRSPSGSNTGELFF
>TRBV7-3|few|TRBJ1-2|-
TGTGCCAGCAGCTTAAAGCCGGGGTATGGCTACACCTTC
CASSLKPGYGYTF
>TRBV7-2|few|TRBJ2-7|-
TGTGCCAGCAGGGTGGGTCTTGGAAGCTCCTACAATGAGCAGTACTTC
CASRVGLGSSYNEQYF
>TRBV4-3|-|TRBJ2-1|TRBD2
TGCGCCAGCAGCCAAGATCTAGGGACTAGCGGGAGCGTTAGTAGGAATGAGCAGTTCTTC
CASSQDLGTSGSVSRNEQFF
>TRBV28|-|TRBJ1-1|-
TGTGCCAGATCTTGGAACACTGAAGCTTTCTTT
CARSWNTEAFF
>TRBV5-1|many|TRBJ2-7|TRBD2
TGCGCCAGCAGCTTGATTCGGGAGGGGACCTACGAGCAGTACTTC
CASSLIREGTYEQYF
>TRBV7-2|-|TRBJ2-3|-
TGTGCCGGCAGCTTGATGGGAATACGCACAGATACGCAGTATTTT
CAGSLMGIRTDTQYF
>TRBV20-1|few|TRBJ2-7|-
TGCAGTGCTGAAAGGACCCCCGGGGATCCGTTCTTC
CSAERTPGDPFF
>TRBV20-1|-|TRBJ2-3|TRBD1
TGCAGTGCTAGAGACCGACGGACAGGAGGAGACACAGATACGCAGTATTTT
CSARDRRTGGDTDTQYF
>TRBV29-1|few|TRBJ2-7|-
TGCAGCGTTGTACCGCTAGCGAATTACGAGCAGTACTTC
CSVVPLANYEQYF
>TRBV27|-|TRBJ2-2|TRBD2
TGTGCCAGCAGTTTATCCGGCGGGAGGGAAATTAACACCGGGGAGCTGTTTTTT
CASSLSGGREINTGELFF
>TRBV7-9|few|TRBJ2-1|TRBD2
TGTGCCAGCAGCCATAGCGGGGCCTACAATGAGCAGTTCTTC
CASSHSGAYNEQFF
>TRBV27|few|TRBJ1-2|-
TGTGCCAGCAGTACCTTATCCGGCCCGAACTATGGCTACACCTTC
CASSTLSGPNYGYTF
>TRBV7-2|-|TRBJ2-4|TRBD2
TGTGCCAGCAGCTTAGCTGGGACTAGCTCCAAAAACATACAGTACTTC
CASSLAGTSSKNIQYF
>TRBV5-6|few|TRBJ2-7|-
TGTGCCAGCAGCCAACTACCCTACAATGAGCAGTACTTC
CASSQLPYNEQYF
>TRBV20-1|-|TRBJ2-7|-
TGCAGTGCTCATGGACAACTTGCTACCTACGAGCAGTACTTC
CSAHGQLATYEQYF
>TRBV7-2|-|TRBJ2-5|-
TGTGCCAGCAGCTTACTGGGGGCAGGGAAGGGGGTATGGGAGACCCAGTACTTC
CASSLLGAGKGVWETQYF
>TRBV20-1|-|TRBJ2-1|TRBD2
TGCAGTGCTAGTGAACCGGGACTAGCGAACAATGAGCAGTTCTTC
CSASEPGLANNEQFF
>TRBV12-3/TRBV12-4|few|TRBJ2-4|-
TGTGCCATCTCATGGGGGGCTGGCGTTCAGTACTTC
CAISWGAGVQYF
>TRBV9|once|TRBJ2-1|TRBD1
TGTGCCAGCGGTCAAAGGGGGGGACAGGGGGCCTATGAGCAGTTCTTC
CASGQRGGQGAYEQFF
>TRBV10-3|-|TRBJ2-3|-
TGCGCCATCAAAGGAGATCCAGATACGCAGTATTTT
CAIKGDPDTQYF
>TRBV6-2/TRBV6-3|-|TRBJ1-5|TRBD1
TGTGCCAGCAGTTACTTCGACAGGGGGCGCGATCAGCCCCAGCATTTT
CASSYFDRGRDQPQHF
>TRBV7-2|-|TRBJ2-7|-
TGTGCCAGCAGCCCCACGGCCTTGAGGGGCGAGCAGTACTTC
CASSPTALRGEQYF
>TRBV7-2|-|TRBJ2-1|-
TGTGCCAGCAGCTTAGAGGGGGGGAATTACAATGAGCAGTTCTTC
CASSLEGGNYNEQFF
>TRBV9|-|TRBJ2-3|-
TGTGCCAGCGGCACAATTAGCACAGATACGCAGTATTTT
CASGTISTDTQYF
>TRBV2|few|TRBJ2-3|-
TGTGCCAGCAGTGAAGCGCTAACAGATACGCAGTATTTT
CASSEALTDTQYF
>TRBV9|-|TRBJ2-2|-
TGTGCCAGCAGCCCCCGGGGGCAGGGTCTAGACGGCGGGGAGCTGTTTTTT
CASSPRGQGLDGGELFF
>TRBV28|-|TRBJ2-1|TRBD2
TGTGCCAGCAGCAGGGGGACTAGCGGGAGAAGCTCCTACAATGAGCAGTTCTTC
CASSRGTSGRSSYNEQFF
>TRBV4-3|-|TRBJ2-5|-
TGCGCCAGCAGCCAAGAAGGCCCCCTGTCCCAAGAGACCCAGTACTTC
CASSQEGPLSQETQYF
>TRBV7-2|-|TRBJ2-7|TRBD1
TGTGCCAGCAGTCAAGGACAGGGGACCTACAATGAGCAGTACTTC
CASSQGQGTYNEQYF
>TRBV7-2|few|TRBJ2-1|TRBD2
TGTGCCAGCAGTCGTAGCGGGAGGGCCCAGTCCTACAATGAGCAGTTCTTC
CASSRSGRAQSYNEQFF
>TRBV7-8|-|TRBJ2-3|-
TGTGCCAGCAGCTTAGAGGCGGGGACCTATAGCACAGATACGCAGTATTTT
CASSLEAGTYSTDTQYF
>TRBV4-3|-|TRBJ2-4|TRBD2
TGCGCCGGCAGCCAAGGCGGGACTAGCGGGAGTTCGCAGTACTTC
CAGSQGGTSGSSQYF
>TRBV12-3/TRBV12-4|-|TRBJ2-7|-
TGTGCCAGCAGTTTGGGCCCACAGAGGGGACGATACGAGCAGTACTTC
CASSLGPQRGRYEQYF
>TRBV7-3|once|TRBJ2-1|TRBD2
TGTGCCAGCAGCTTAACCGGTAGCGGGGCACGGTTCTTC
CASSLTGSGARFF
>TRBV6-4|-|TRBJ2-7|-
TGTGCCAGCAGCAGGCCGGTGAGGGTCTACGAGCAGTACTTC
CASSRPVRVYEQYF
>TRBV21-1|-|TRBJ2-5|-
TGTGCCAGCAGCAAAGCGGACGTGCAAGAGACCCAGTACTTC
CASSKADVQETQYF
>TRBV3-1|-|TRBJ2-5|TRBD1
TGTGCCAGCAGCCAAGCCGGGACAGGGCGGGAGACCCAGTACTTC
CASSQAGTGRETQYF
>TRBV29-1|-|TRBJ1-6|TRBD1
TGCAGCGTGCGCCTCGGGGGACAGGGAGCTAAGTATAATTCACCCCTCCACTTT
CSVRLGGQGAKYNSPLHF
>TRBV20-1|-|TRBJ2-1|TRBD2
TGCAGTGCGTTACGGACTAGCCCCAGCTCCTACAATGAGCAGTTCTTC
CSALRTSPSSYNEQFF
>TRBV24-1|-|TRBJ2-7|TRBD2
TGTGCCACCAGTGATTCTAGCGGGAATCCCTACGAGCAGTACTTC
CATSDSSGNPYEQYF
>TRBV6-2/TRBV6-3|-|TRBJ2-1|TRBD2
TGTGCCAGCAGTCCACCGACTAGCGGGAGAGATGAGCAGTTCTTC
CASSPPTSGRDEQFF
>TRBV20-1|-|TRBJ2-7|-
TGCAGTGCTAGGGACACAGGAACCTACGAGCAGTACTTC
CSARDTGTYEQYF
>TRBV4-2|-|TRBJ2-2|TRBD1
TGTGCCAGCAGCCAAGGGACAGGGTTAAACACTGGGGAGCTGTTTTTT
CASSQGTGLNTGELFF
>TRBV4-3|-|TRBJ1-2|TRBD1
TGCGCCAGCAGCCAAGAACAGGGGTGGAACTATGGCTACACCTTC
CASSQEQGWNYGYTF
>TRBV14|-|TRBJ2-1|TRBD2
TGTGCCAGCAGCCAAGATGTCAGACTAGCGCGCGATGAGCAGTTCTTC
CASSQDVRLARDEQFF
>TRBV28|-|TRBJ2-7|-
TGTGCCAGCAGCCCATGGACTCTATCCTACGAGCAGTACTTC
CASSPWTLSYEQYF
>TRBV20-1|few|TRBJ2-1|TRBD2
TGCAGTGCTAGACGTCCGGGACTAGTAATAGGTGAGCAGTTCTTC
CSARRPGLVIGEQFF
>TRBV14|-|TRBJ2-4|-
TGTGCCAGCAGCCAAGGGCTCCAGAGAAACATTCAGTACTTC
CASSQGLQRNIQYF
>TRBV20-1|few|TRBJ1-5|-
TGCAGTGCTAGAGCCCGGCTGGGCAGGGGTCAACAGCCCCAGCATTTT
CSARARLGRGQQPQHF
>TRBV29-1|-|TRBJ2-7|TRBD2
TGCAGCGTTGTAGGAGGCGGGAGCTCCTACGAGCAGTACTTC
CSVVGGGSSYEQYF